Listed below are T cell receptor beta chains from one sample, sequenced in a study of control samples from healthy donors and cancer patients. Sequencing was performed with immunoSEQ multiplex PCR; in TCRdb, only in-frame clones are kept and a portion is missing. Here the sample spans more than 100,000 clones, under 90% being singletons. Source material: PBMCs. The source is a man aged 45-65 years with head and neck cancer. Each CDR3 is given with its conserved first and last residue. The D gene is left open where the match is weak. The size of a clone is reported for some rows only, either as once, few or many, or as a class for expanded clones.

V gene,J gene,D gene,clone size,CDR3 length,CDR3 protein,CDR3 DNA
TRBV7-9,TRBJ1-2,.,.,12,CASRLGGGGYTF,TGTGCCAGCAGATTAGGGGGAGGTGGCTACACCTTC
TRBV13,TRBJ2-2,TRBD1,.,14,CASSGQGYTGELFF,TGTGCCAGCAGTGGACAGGGGTACACCGGGGAGCTGTTTTTT
TRBV5-1,TRBJ2-1,.,.,15,CASSLSTQSYNEQFF,TGCGCCAGCAGCTTGAGTACCCAGTCCTACAATGAGCAGTTCTTC
TRBV6-4,TRBJ2-3,.,many,13,CASSAGVADTQYF,TGTGCCAGCAGTGCGGGGGTGGCAGATACGCAGTATTTT
TRBV5-1,TRBJ1-1,.,.,15,CASSSQLGDLAEAFF,TGCGCCAGCAGCTCCCAACTGGGGGATTTAGCTGAAGCTTTCTTT
TRBV29-1,TRBJ1-2,.,.,12,CSVLHQNYGYTF,TGCAGCGTTCTTCACCAGAACTATGGCTACACCTTC
TRBV7-9,TRBJ1-6,.,.,16,CASSPKGFGTGSPLHF,TGTGCCAGCAGCCCGAAGGGATTTGGTACGGGTTCACCCCTCCACTTT
TRBV5-5,TRBJ2-7,.,.,12,CASSLAAYEQYF,TGTGCCAGCAGCTTGGCAGCATACGAGCAGTACTTC
TRBV27,TRBJ2-1,.,.,16,CASSILGSYSYNEQFF,TGTGCCAGCAGTATCCTAGGGTCCTACTCCTACAATGAGCAGTTCTTC
TRBV3-1/TRBV3-2,TRBJ2-1,TRBD2,.,15,CASSQETGGRNEQFF,TGTGCCAGCAGCCAAGAGACCGGGGGGAGGAATGAGCAGTTCTTC
TRBV10-3,TRBJ2-2,.,.,17,CAISERQGQGNTGELFF,TGTGCCATCAGTGAGAGGCAAGGGCAGGGAAACACCGGGGAGCTGTTTTTT
TRBV19,TRBJ2-7,TRBD2,.,16,CASSPPRLAGGGEQYF,TGTGCCAGTAGTCCCCCAAGACTAGCGGGAGGGGGCGAGCAGTACTTC
TRBV19,TRBJ2-2,.,.,12,CAATSNTGELFF,TGTGCCGCGACTTCTAACACCGGGGAGCTGTTTTTT
TRBV4-1,TRBJ2-7,TRBD2,.,17,CASSQGTSGGAGNEQYF,TGCGCCAGCAGCCAAGGGACTAGCGGGGGGGCCGGGAACGAGCAGTACTTC
TRBV19,TRBJ2-4,.,.,16,CASTDETEFPKNIQYF,TGTGCCAGTACCGACGAGACAGAGTTTCCCAAAAACATTCAGTACTTC
TRBV29-1,TRBJ2-5,.,.,12,CSVERTAETQYF,TGCAGCGTCGAAAGGACTGCAGAGACCCAGTACTTC
TRBV5-1,TRBJ1-2,.,.,13,CASSFGVNYGYTF,TGCGCCAGCAGCTTCGGGGTAAACTATGGCTACACCTTC
TRBV4-2,TRBJ2-5,.,.,14,CASSQPRSQETQYF,TGTGCCAGCAGCCAACCACGGAGTCAAGAGACCCAGTACTTC
TRBV7-7,TRBJ2-3,.,.,13,CASSLGGADTQYF,TGTGCCAGCAGCTTAGGGGGCGCAGATACGCAGTATTTT
TRBV6-5,TRBJ2-5,.,.,14,CASRGGGVEETQYF,TGTGCCAGCAGAGGTGGTGGAGTGGAAGAGACCCAGTACTTC
TRBV6-5,TRBJ2-1,.,.,13,CASGRSRMYEQFF,TGTGCCTCCGGACGGTCGAGGATGTATGAGCAGTTCTTC